One and the same sample provided the 10 T cell receptor beta chains below, sequenced in a study of cytomegalovirus exposure and HLA in healthy donors. The PCR contained 60 Vbeta and 13 Jbeta primers. The assay was immunoSEQ multiplex PCR, and TCRdb's table has in-frame clones only and misses some. The sample carries fewer than 250,000 clones, approximately 81% recorded once. The sample was PBMCs. The receptors here all came from a young man in good health and CMV-seronegative.

The rearrangement uses TRBV4-3 and TRBJ2-7; 9 nucleotides line up with TRBD1. The V and J ends lost 3 bases and 7 bases, in that order; junction bases with no gene match: 7. CDR3 size: 14 residues. Germline V gene sequence: CDR1 LGHNA, CDR2 YSLEER. The CDR3 nucleotides are TGCGCCAGCAGCCACCGACAGGGGGACGTTGAGCAGTACTTC. This gives the protein CASSHRQGDVEQYF.

This clone was counted between two and nine times. The CDR3 nucleotides are TGTGCCACTTTGTCGGGGGTAAGGAATGAGCAGTTCTTC. Encoded protein: CATLSGVRNEQFF. The chain joins TRBV25-1 to TRBJ2-1; tentatively, D is TRBD2 (6 bases). The CDR3 has 13 residues. Germline CDR1 reads MGHDK; CDR2 reads SYGVNS. V was cut by 10 bases and J by 7 bases, with 17 bases left in between.

This clone was observed a few times. CDR3 in DNA: TGTGCCACCAGCAGAGAGCGGGCAGGGGGCTACGAGCAGTACTTC. Translated: CATSRERAGGYEQYF. This chain links TRBV15 with TRBJ2-7; TRBD1 aligns across 7 bases. The germline gives CDR1 LNHNV, CDR2 YYDKDF (reference sequence). The CDR3 length is 15 residues. J lost 3 bases, V lost 0 bases, and 5 bases had no gene match.

The gene calls are TRBV6-5 and TRBJ1-4; perhaps TRBD1 as D (5 bases). V lost 5 bases and J 7 bases, leaving 11 bases between the germline ends. The CDR3 is 13 amino acids. Per germline, CDR1 MNHEY and CDR2 SVGAGI. The CDR3 DNA reads TGTGCCAGCAGTACAGGATCCGTTGAAAAACTGTTTTTT. It yields the protein CASSTGSVEKLFF.

The chain uses TRBV5-5 and TRBJ2-7, with TRBD2 as a possible D gene (6 bases). Germline values: CDR1 SGHKS, CDR2 YYEKEE (reference sequence). V lost 3 bases to trimming and J lost 0 bases, with 7 bases between them. This CDR3 is 13 amino acids long. Written as DNA, the CDR3 is TGTGCCAGCAGCTACGGGAGCTCCTACGAGCAGTACTTC. Translated: CASSYGSSYEQYF.

The chain couples TRBV28 to TRBJ1-3; weak D call: TRBD1 (6 bases). Trimming removed 8 bases at V and 2 bases at J, with 22 bases between. The CDR3 is 17 residues long. CDR1 and CDR2 from the germline V gene are MDHEN and SYDVKM. CDR3 DNA: TGTGCCAGCCGGACATCGACAGGCAGGGCTCCTGGAAACACCATATATTTT. Translated: CASRTSTGRAPGNTIYF.

V gene TRBV25-1 combines with J gene TRBJ2-4, with a possible D match to TRBD1 (6 bases). The CDR3 loop spans 13 amino acids. Trimming cost V 7 bases and J 4 bases, with 11 bases left between them. Germline CDR1 MGHDK, CDR2 SYGVNS. CDR3 protein: CASKDRSKNIQYF. The CDR3 DNA is TGTGCCAGCAAGGACAGATCAAAAAACATTCAGTACTTC.

The J gene is TRBJ2-3, the V gene TRBV9, with 9 nucleotides matching TRBD1. V lost 4 bases, J lost 2 bases, and 8 bases stayed unmatched. Germline assignment: CDR1 SGDLS and CDR2 YYNGEE. The CDR3 loop spans 16 amino acids. The CDR3 is CASSPTGGHYTDTQYF. CDR3 bases: TGTGCCAGCAGCCCCACAGGGGGCCATTACACAGATACGCAGTATTTT.

The CDR3 DNA sequence: TGTGCCAGCAGTTCAGGGACAGATCGAAGCACCGGGGAGCTGTTTTTT. Translation gives CASSSGTDRSTGELFF. The chain is built from TRBV5-4 and TRBJ2-2, with 7 bases lining up with TRBD1. Germline V gene sequence: CDR1 SGHNT, CDR2 YYREEE (reference sequence). The CDR3 consists of 16 residues. V lost 5 bases to trimming and J lost 4 bases; unmatched junction nucleotides: 11.

The CDR3: CASSVRPEAFF. The CDR3 nucleotides read TGTGCCAGCAGTGTCAGGCCCGAAGCTTTCTTT. V and J are TRBV2 and TRBJ1-1; D remains unclear. The CDR3 runs to 11 residues. CDR1 is SNHLY and CDR2 is FYNNEI in the germline V gene. V was trimmed by 4 bases and J by 8 bases, leaving 8 bases between them.